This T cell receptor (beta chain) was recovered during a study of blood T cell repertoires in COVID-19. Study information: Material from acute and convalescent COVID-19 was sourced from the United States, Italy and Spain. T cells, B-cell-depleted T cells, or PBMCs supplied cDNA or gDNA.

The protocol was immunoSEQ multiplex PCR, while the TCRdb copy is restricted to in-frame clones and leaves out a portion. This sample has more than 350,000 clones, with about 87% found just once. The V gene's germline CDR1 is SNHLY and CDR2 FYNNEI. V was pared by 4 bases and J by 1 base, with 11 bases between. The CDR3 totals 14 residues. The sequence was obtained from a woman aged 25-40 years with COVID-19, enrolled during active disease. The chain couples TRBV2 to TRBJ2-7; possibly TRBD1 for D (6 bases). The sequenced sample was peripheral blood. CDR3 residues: CASSGQAQSYEQYF. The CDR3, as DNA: TGTGCCAGCAGTGGACAGGCTCAGTCCTACGAGCAGTACTTC.